This entry describes one TCR beta chain. This sample stems from a study of cytomegalovirus exposure and HLA in healthy donors. Study overall: According to later analysis, the same platform produced the roughly 120 validation and several hundred first-cohort repertoires.

V dropped 6 bases and J dropped 13; count of bases not matched to a gene: 23. Germline V CDR1 and CDR2: ENHRY, SYGVKD. This CDR3 comprises 16 residues. TCRdb's table, derived via immunoSEQ multiplex PCR, lists solely in-frame clones and lacks some. The sample yields about 65,000 clones, 90% to 95% seen once. The chain recombines TRBV10-3 with TRBJ1-1; 7 bases match TRBD1. Input material: PBMCs. This TCR was sampled from a young man in good health and CMV-seropositive. CDR3 coding DNA: TGTGCCATCAGGCCTAACATCTTACAGGGGCAAGGGGTGGATTTCTTT. It is translated as CAIRPNILQGQGVDFF.